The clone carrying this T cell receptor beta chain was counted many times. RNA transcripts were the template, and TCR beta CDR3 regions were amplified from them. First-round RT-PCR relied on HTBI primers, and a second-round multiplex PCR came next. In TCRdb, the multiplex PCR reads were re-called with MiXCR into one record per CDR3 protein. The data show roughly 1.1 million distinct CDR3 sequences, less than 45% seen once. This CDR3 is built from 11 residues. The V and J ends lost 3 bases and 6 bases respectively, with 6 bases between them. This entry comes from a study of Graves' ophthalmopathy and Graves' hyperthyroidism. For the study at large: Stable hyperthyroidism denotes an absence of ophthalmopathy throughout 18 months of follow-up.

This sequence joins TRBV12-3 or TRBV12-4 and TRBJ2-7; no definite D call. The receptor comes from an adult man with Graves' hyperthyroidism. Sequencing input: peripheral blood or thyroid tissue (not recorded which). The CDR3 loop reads CASSLDAEQYF. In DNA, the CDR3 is TGTGCCAGCAGTTTGGACGCCGAGCAGTACTTC.